Listed here are 13 T cell receptor beta chains from one sample, sequenced in a study of cytomegalovirus exposure and HLA in healthy donors. TCRdb's copy holds only in-frame clones and misses some; the assay was immunoSEQ multiplex PCR. The sample has 200,000 to 250,000 clones; approximately 88% are singletons. The sequenced material came from PBMCs. These receptors came from a woman aged 25 to 45 in good health and CMV-seropositive.

The rearrangement links TRBV28 to TRBJ1-4; no definite D call. Germline values: CDR1 MDHEN, CDR2 SYDVKM. The CDR3 runs 16 residues. V was pared by 1 base and J by 0 bases, with 9 bases between. This CDR3 reads CASSLLGRTTNEKLFF. CDR3 DNA sequence: TGTGCCAGCAGTTTATTAGGACGGACAACTAATGAAAAACTGTTTTTT.

J is TRBJ2-1 and V is TRBV4-3, with D tentatively TRBD1 or TRBD2 (6 bases each). Germline V gene lookup returns CDR1 LGHNA and CDR2 YSLEER. The CDR3 runs 16 residues. V was shortened by 4 bases and J by 4 bases, with 17 bases between the two germline ends. For the CDR3, the DNA is TGCGCCAGCAGCCGAGGGGGACTGGAGGTTTACAATGAGCAGTTCTTC. Translated, it gives CASSRGGLEVYNEQFF.

The chain joins TRBV30 to TRBJ2-2; unclear D gene. The CDR3 sequence is 13 residues long. In germline, CDR1 is GTSNPN, CDR2 SVGIG (reference sequence). V shed 1 base and J shed 2 bases, with 5 bases lying between them. In DNA, the CDR3 is TGTGCCTGGAGTGGGTATAACACCGGGGAGCTGTTTTTT. The encoded protein is CAWSGYNTGELFF.

There are many counts of this clone. The CDR3 bases are TGCGCCAGCAGCCAAACGGGACAGGGAAGCTATGGCTACACCTTC. This codes for CASSQTGQGSYGYTF. The rearrangement joins TRBV10-2 to TRBJ1-2; 9 nucleotides agree with TRBD1. Germline lookup yields CDR1 WSHSY and CDR2 SAAADI. The CDR3 contains 15 residues. The V segment lost 6 bases and the J segment 4 bases; nucleotides outside the gene matches: 9.

The chain links TRBV6-5 to TRBJ2-7; D may be TRBD1 or TRBD2 (5 bases each). This CDR3 is built from 15 residues. CDR1 and CDR2 from the germline V gene are MNHEY and SVGAGI. Trimming took off 6 bases at V and 1 base at J, with 16 bases between the two ends. In DNA, the CDR3 is TGTGCCAGCAGACCCGGGACGGCGAAATCCTACGAGCAGTACTTC. Translation gives CASRPGTAKSYEQYF.

This sequence joins TRBV4-1 and TRBJ2-1; D possibly uses TRBD1 or TRBD2 (5 bases each). This CDR3 comprises 15 residues. Germline assignment: CDR1 MGHRA and CDR2 YSYEKL. The V end was cut by 4 bases, the J end by 8 bases, with 18 bases between. The DNA of the CDR3 is TGCGCCAGCAGCCCACCGGGACGTACGGGGTATGAGCAGTTCTTC. This translates into CASSPPGRTGYEQFF.

CDR3 sequence: CASSVAGEWSNEQFF. DNA for the CDR3: TGTGCCAGCAGCGTAGCCGGGGAGTGGTCCAATGAGCAGTTCTTC. This sequence joins TRBV9 and TRBJ2-1; possible D gene TRBD2, 5 bases. The ends were cut back, 0 bases at V and 6 bases at J, with 13 bases in the middle. Looked up from germline, CDR1 is SGDLS and CDR2 is YYNGEE. This CDR3 comprises 15 residues.

This clone was seen once. The CDR3, as DNA: TGTGCCAGCAGTCCGCGTACCCGACAGGGGGCTAGTGCTTTCTTT. It is translated as CASSPRTRQGASAFF. The V call is TRBV27, the J call TRBJ1-1, with 10 bases that match TRBD1. CDR1 MNHEY and CDR2 SMNVEV come from the germline V gene (reference sequence). There are 15 residues in the CDR3. Trimming removed 5 bases from V and 11 bases from J; junction bases left unmatched: 14.

The chain has TRBV6-5 and TRBJ1-1; 7 bases line up with TRBD1. The CDR3 runs 16 residues. Germline trimming cut 2 bases from V and 2 bases from J; bases unmatched to any gene: 8. The germline CDR1 and CDR2 sequences are MNHEY and SVGAGI. The CDR3 is CASSYGPDRPNTEAFF. The CDR3, as DNA: TGTGCCAGCAGTTACGGGCCGGACAGGCCCAACACTGAAGCTTTCTTT.

The chain joins TRBV28 to TRBJ1-2; D gene uncertain. Trimming removed 6 bases from V and 4 bases from J, with 18 bases in between. The CDR3 is 15 residues long. Germline CDR1 reads MDHEN; CDR2 reads SYDVKM. The CDR3 coding sequence is TGTGCCAGCAGCTCGGGTGATCCAGTTGTCTATGGCTACACCTTC. Amino acids: CASSSGDPVVYGYTF.

Concerning this clone: Other DNA sequences in this specimen translate into the identical CDR3. The chain joins TRBV30 to TRBJ2-7; 7 bases match TRBD2. This CDR3 is built from 12 residues. CDR1 GTSNPN and CDR2 SVGIG come from the germline V gene (reference sequence). The ends lost 1 base at V and 4 bases at J; junction bases unmatched: 1. CDR3 coding DNA: TGTGCCTGGAGTGAGGGAGGGTACGAGCAGTACTTC. Its translation: CAWSEGGYEQYF.

The chain recombines TRBV11-3 with TRBJ1-2; 7 bases align to TRBD1. Germline V gene data show CDR1 as SGHNT and CDR2 as YENEEA. CDR3 size: 13 residues. V was pared by 5 bases and J by 4 bases, with 4 bases of the junction left unmatched. As DNA, the CDR3 is TGTGCCAGCAGCCCGGGACAGCCCTATGGCTACACCTTC. Protein: CASSPGQPYGYTF.

The chain joins TRBV4-1 to TRBJ1-1, with a tentative D call TRBD1 (6 bases). The CDR3 is 16 residues long. Germline CDR1 reads MGHRA; CDR2 reads YSYEKL. The V gene lost 3 bases and the J gene lost 2 bases, with 16 bases spanning the gap. CDR3 sequence reads: CASSHPLGQRNTEAFF. The CDR3 nucleotides read TGCGCCAGCAGCCACCCCCTAGGACAGCGTAACACTGAAGCTTTCTTT.